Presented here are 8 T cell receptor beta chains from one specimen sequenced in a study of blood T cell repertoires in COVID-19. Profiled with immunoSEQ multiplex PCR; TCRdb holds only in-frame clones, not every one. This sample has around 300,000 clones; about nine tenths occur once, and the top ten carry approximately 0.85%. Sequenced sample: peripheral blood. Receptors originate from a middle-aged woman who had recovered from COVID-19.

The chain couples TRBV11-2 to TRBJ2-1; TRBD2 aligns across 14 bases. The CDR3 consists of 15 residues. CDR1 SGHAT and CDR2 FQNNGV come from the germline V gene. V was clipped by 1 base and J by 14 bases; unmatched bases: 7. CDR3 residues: CASSLVGLAGDGKFF. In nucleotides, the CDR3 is TGTGCCAGCAGCTTAGTGGGACTAGCGGGAGATGGGAAGTTCTTC.

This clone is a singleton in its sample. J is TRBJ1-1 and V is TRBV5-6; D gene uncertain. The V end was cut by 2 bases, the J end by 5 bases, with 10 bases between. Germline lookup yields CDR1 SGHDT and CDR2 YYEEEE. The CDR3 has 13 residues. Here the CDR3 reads CASSFQLETEAFF. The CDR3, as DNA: TGTGCCAGCAGCTTTCAGCTGGAGACTGAAGCTTTCTTT.

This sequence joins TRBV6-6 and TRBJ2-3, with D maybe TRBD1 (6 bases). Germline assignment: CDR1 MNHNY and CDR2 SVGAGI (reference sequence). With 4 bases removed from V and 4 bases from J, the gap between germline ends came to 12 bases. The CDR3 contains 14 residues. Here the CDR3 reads CASSSPGVADTQYF. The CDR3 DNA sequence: TGTGCCAGCAGTTCGCCAGGGGTGGCAGATACGCAGTATTTT.

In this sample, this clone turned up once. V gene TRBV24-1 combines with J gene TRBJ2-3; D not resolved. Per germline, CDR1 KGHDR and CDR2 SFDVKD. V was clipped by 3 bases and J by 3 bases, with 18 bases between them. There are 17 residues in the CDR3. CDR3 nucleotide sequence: TGTGCCACCAGTGATCCACCTTCTGGTTCCGGGACAGATACGCAGTATTTT. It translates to CATSDPPSGSGTDTQYF.

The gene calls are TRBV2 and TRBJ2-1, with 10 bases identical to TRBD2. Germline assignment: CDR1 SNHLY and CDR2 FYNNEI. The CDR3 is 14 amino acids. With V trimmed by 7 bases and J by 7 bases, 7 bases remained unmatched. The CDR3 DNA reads TGTGCCAGCACCCTAGCGGGAGTCGGTAATGAGCAGTTCTTC. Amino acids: CASTLAGVGNEQFF.

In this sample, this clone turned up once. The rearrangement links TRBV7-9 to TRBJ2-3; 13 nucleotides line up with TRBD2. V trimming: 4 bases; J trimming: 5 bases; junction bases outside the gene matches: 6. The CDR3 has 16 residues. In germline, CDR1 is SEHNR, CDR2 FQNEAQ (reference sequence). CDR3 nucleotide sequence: TGTGCCAGCAGCTCCGGGACTAGCGGGATTGGAGATACGCAGTATTTT. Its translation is CASSSGTSGIGDTQYF.

The CDR3 spells CASSRRDSPYEQYF. The CDR3 nucleotides read TGTGCCAGCAGCCGTCGGGACAGCCCCTACGAGCAGTACTTC. V gene TRBV7-9 combines with J gene TRBJ2-7; 7 bases are shared with TRBD1. CDR1 and CDR2 (germline): SEHNR, FQNEAQ (reference sequence). CDR3 length: 14 amino acids. The ends lost 5 bases at V and 2 bases at J; junction bases unmatched: 6.

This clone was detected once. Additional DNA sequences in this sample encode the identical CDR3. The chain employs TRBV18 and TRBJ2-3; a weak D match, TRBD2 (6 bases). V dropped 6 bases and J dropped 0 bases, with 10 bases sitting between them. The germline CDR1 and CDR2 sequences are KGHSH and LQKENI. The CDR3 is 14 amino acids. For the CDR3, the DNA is TGTGCCAGCTCCCCCAGCGGGAGCACAGATACGCAGTATTTT. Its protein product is CASSPSGSTDTQYF.